This TCR beta chain comes out of a study of EBV T-cell therapy then PD-1 blockade in nasopharyngeal carcinoma. Trimming removed 3 bases from V and 5 bases from J, with 20 bases in between. From germline, CDR1 is SGDLS and CDR2 YYNGEE. The CDR3 contains 17 residues. Treatment of the sample: AdE1-LMPpoly-expanded autologous EBV-specific T-cell therapy followed by anti-PD-1 nivolumab. Method: immunoSEQ multiplex PCR; TCRdb's copy keeps in-frame clones and lacks some. The sample carries roughly 21,000 clones, over 75% recorded once. Points on this clone: Its antigen is still unknown.

The sequence came from a man aged 35 to 55 with nasopharyngeal carcinoma. Sequences were derived from CD8+ T cells from blood, sampled at approximately day 62 from a patient whose treatment included autologous EBV-specific T cells and nivolumab. The chain employs TRBV9 and TRBJ1-4, with D possibly TRBD1 on 6 matching bases. The CDR3 DNA reads as TGTGCCAGCAGCGGGTTGACAGGAACAAACAGGAATGAAAAACTGTTTTTT. Protein sequence: CASSGLTGTNRNEKLFF.